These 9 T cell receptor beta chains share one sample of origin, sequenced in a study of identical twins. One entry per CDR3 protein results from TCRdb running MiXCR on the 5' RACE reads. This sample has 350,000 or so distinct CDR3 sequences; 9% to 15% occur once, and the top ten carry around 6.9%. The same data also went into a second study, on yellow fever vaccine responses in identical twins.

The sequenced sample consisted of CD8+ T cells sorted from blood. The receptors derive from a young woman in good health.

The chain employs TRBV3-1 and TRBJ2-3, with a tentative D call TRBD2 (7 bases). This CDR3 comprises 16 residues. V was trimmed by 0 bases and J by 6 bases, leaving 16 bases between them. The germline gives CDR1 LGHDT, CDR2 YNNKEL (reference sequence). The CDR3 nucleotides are TGTGCCAGCAGCCAAGATCAGCTCGGGGGGCCGGATACGCAGTATTTT. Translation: CASSQDQLGGPDTQYF.

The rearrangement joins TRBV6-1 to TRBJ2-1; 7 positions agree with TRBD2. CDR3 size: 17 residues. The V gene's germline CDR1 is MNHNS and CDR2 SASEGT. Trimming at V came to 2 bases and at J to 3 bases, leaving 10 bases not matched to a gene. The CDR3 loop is CASSEPQGRGDYNEQFF. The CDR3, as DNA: TGTGCCAGCAGTGAACCCCAGGGCCGGGGGGACTACAATGAGCAGTTCTTC.

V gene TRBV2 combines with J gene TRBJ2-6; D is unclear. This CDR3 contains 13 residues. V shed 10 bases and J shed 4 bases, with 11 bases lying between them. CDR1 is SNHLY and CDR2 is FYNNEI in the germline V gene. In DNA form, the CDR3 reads TGTGCCATCTCCTCCCTCGGGGCCAACGTCCTGACTTTC. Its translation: CAISSLGANVLTF.

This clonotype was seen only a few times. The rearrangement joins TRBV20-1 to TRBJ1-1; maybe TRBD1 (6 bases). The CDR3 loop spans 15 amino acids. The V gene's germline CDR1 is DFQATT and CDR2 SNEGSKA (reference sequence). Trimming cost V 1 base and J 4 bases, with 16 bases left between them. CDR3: CSARGYRDSATEAFF. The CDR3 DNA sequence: TGCAGTGCTAGAGGGTACAGGGACTCGGCCACTGAAGCTTTCTTT.

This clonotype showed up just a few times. This chain's CDR3 is CASSEERGASYEQYV. The DNA for the CDR3 is TGTGCCAGCAGTGAAGAGCGGGGGGCTTCCTACGAGCAGTACGTC. V and J are TRBV2 and TRBJ2-7, with 9 bases lining up with TRBD2. The ends lost 1 base at V and 1 base at J; junction bases unmatched: 2. Germline V gene data show CDR1 as SNHLY and CDR2 as FYNNEI. The CDR3 has 15 residues.

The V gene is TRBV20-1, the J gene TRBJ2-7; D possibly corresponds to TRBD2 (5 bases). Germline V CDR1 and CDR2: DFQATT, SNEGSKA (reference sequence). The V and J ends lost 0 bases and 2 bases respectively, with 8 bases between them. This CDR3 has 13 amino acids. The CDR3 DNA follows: TGCAGTGCTAGAGAACCGGGGACCTACGAGCAGTACTTC. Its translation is CSAREPGTYEQYF.

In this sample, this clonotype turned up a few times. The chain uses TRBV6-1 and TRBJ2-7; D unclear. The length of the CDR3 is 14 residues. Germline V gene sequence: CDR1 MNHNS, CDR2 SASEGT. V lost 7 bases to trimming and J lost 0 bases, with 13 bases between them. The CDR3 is CASTPEPSSYEQYF. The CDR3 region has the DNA TGTGCCAGCACCCCGGAGCCTAGCTCCTACGAGCAGTACTTC.

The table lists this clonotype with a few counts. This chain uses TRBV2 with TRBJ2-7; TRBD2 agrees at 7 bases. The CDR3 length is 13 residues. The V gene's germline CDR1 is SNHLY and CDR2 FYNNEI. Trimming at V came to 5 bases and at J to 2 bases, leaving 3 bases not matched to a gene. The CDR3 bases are TGTGCCAGCAGTACTAGCGCCGCCTACGAGCAGTACGTC. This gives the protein CASSTSAAYEQYV.

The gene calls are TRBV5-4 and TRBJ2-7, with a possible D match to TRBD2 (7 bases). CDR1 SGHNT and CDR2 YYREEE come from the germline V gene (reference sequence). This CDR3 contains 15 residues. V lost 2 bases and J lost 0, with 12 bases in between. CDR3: CASSFRGAPSYEQYF. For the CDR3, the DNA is TGTGCCAGCAGCTTTCGGGGGGCTCCCTCCTACGAGCAGTACTTC.